Below, 27 T cell receptor beta chains from the same sample are listed, as sequenced in a study of T-cell reconstitution after alpha-beta-depleted transplantation in children. The authors prepared the TCRbeta library with unique molecular identifiers. TCRdb reanalysed the PCR reads using MiXCR and keeps one entry per CDR3 protein. The sample holds hundreds of thousands of distinct CDR3 sequences; 16% are singletons and the top ten take 1.1%. The sequencing here drew on PBMCs from the stem cell graft donor, taken from the stem cell graft. The receptor set was obtained from a human donor who donated a stem cell graft to a child with acute myeloid leukemia.

This clonotype has only a few counts. V and J are TRBV20-1 and TRBJ1-1; D gene ambiguous. The CDR3 contains 17 residues. CDR1 and CDR2 (germline): DFQATT, SNEGSKA (reference sequence). Trimming removed 0 bases at V and 3 bases at J, with 20 bases between. CDR3 nucleotide sequence: TGCAGTGCTAGAGATAGAGAGGCACCACTAGAGTACACTGAAGCTTTCTTT. This sequence encodes CSARDREAPLEYTEAFF.

This clonotype has more than one count but fewer than ten. The CDR3 spells CASSHPSGTGWAGELFF. In DNA form, the CDR3 reads TGTGCCAGCAGCCATCCGTCCGGGACAGGGTGGGCCGGGGAGCTGTTTTTT. The chain employs TRBV6-1 and TRBJ2-2, with 9 bases matching TRBD1. CDR1 MNHNS and CDR2 SASEGT come from the germline V gene. The CDR3 extends over 17 amino acids. The trim removed 6 bases at V and 6 bases at J, leaving 14 bases unmatched.

As to this clonotype: Given a much more abundant clone one base away, this may be a read error. The CDR3: CASVNGDTQHF. The CDR3 DNA sequence: TGTGCCAGCGTTAATGGAGATACGCAGCATTTT. This chain joins TRBV6-4 and TRBJ2-3; unclear D gene. The tail of the sequence fits TRBJ1-5 better, so the J call may be wrong. CDR1 MRHNA and CDR2 SNTAGT come from the germline V gene. There are 11 residues in the CDR3.

The chain links TRBV5-4 to TRBJ2-7; 9 bases align to TRBD1. CDR3 length: 13 amino acids. The ends lost 2 bases at V and 7 bases at J; junction bases unmatched: 4. Germline lookup yields CDR1 SGHNT and CDR2 YYREEE (reference sequence). The CDR3 reads CASSLQGAREQYF. CDR3 coding DNA: TGTGCCAGCAGCTTACAGGGGGCTAGGGAGCAGTACTTC. Combining the CDR3 with reference TRBV5-4 and TRBJ2-7 gives the whole variable domain ETGVTQSPTHLIKTRGQQVTLRCSSQSGHNTVSWYQQALGQGPQFIFQYYREEENGRGNFPPRFSGLQFPNYSSELNVNALELDDSALYLCASSLQGAREQYFGPGTRLTVT.

This clonotype was counted at least ten times. The V and J genes are TRBV20-1 and TRBJ2-3; 10 nucleotides agree with TRBD2. With 5 bases clipped from V and 2 bases from J, the junction kept 4 bases outside the gene matches. Per germline, CDR1 DFQATT and CDR2 SNEGSKA (reference sequence). This CDR3 is built from 14 residues. The CDR3 is CSAVAGGPTDTQYF. The CDR3 DNA reads TGCAGTGCTGTAGCGGGGGGCCCCACAGATACGCAGTATTTT.

This clonotype was seen repeatedly, ten times or more. V is TRBV20-1 and J is TRBJ2-1; 8 bases line up with TRBD2. Germline loops: CDR1 DFQATT, CDR2 SNEGSKA (reference sequence). V shed 1 base, J shed 9 bases, and the junction held 14 bases outside the gene matches. This CDR3 has 16 amino acids. The CDR3 region has the DNA TGCAGTGCTAGAGGTCTTTCCGGGGGGGCCGGGGGTGAGCAGTTCTTC. Translating gives CSARGLSGGAGGEQFF.

This clonotype was picked up a small number of times. The genes are TRBV11-2 and TRBJ2-4; 7 nucleotides align to TRBD2. The CDR3 has 18 residues. Per germline, CDR1 SGHAT and CDR2 FQNNGV. Trimming took 5 bases from V and 0 from J; bases not matched to a gene: 13. DNA of the CDR3: TGTGCCAGCAGCCCCGATCTCCTAGCGGCCCGAGCCAAAAACATTCAGTACTTC. Translation: CASSPDLLAARAKNIQYF.

This clonotype was detected only a few times. The rearrangement joins TRBV9 to TRBJ2-7; D is unclear. Germline V gives CDR1 SGDLS, CDR2 YYNGEE. This CDR3 is 15 amino acids long. V was trimmed by 3 bases and J by 0 bases, leaving 13 bases between them. In nucleotides, the CDR3 is TGTGCCAGCAGCGCCCATTGGACCGGCTCCTACGAGCAGTACTTC. Translating it yields CASSAHWTGSYEQYF.

In its sample, this clonotype was seen many times. The V gene is TRBV12-3 or TRBV12-4, the J gene TRBJ1-2; 7 nucleotides agree with TRBD1. The CDR3 length is 15 residues. J was trimmed by 0 bases and V by 6 bases; bases with no gene match: 7. DNA of the CDR3: TGTGCCAGCAGCCTGCGGGACAGACCTAACTATGGCTACACCTTC. It encodes CASSLRDRPNYGYTF.

The V gene is TRBV7-8, the J gene TRBJ2-3; D unresolved. Germline CDR1 reads SGHVS; CDR2 reads FQNEAQ. The CDR3 sequence is 14 residues long. V lost 1 base to trimming and J lost 6 bases, with 11 bases between them. The CDR3 here is CASSLEGLPDTQYF. The CDR3, as DNA: TGTGCCAGCAGCTTAGAAGGCCTCCCGGATACGCAGTATTTT.

The chain uses TRBV12-3 or TRBV12-4 and TRBJ2-2; no reliable D call. V dropped 5 bases and J dropped 3 bases, with 7 bases sitting between them. The CDR3 runs to 13 residues. CDR3 in amino acids: CASSGLHTGELFF. The CDR3 region has the DNA TGTGCCAGCAGTGGGCTACACACCGGGGAGCTGTTTTTT.

This clonotype showed up many times. The gene calls are TRBV12-3 or TRBV12-4 and TRBJ1-1, with D hard to call. The CDR3 length is 14 residues. Trimming cost V 1 base and J 5 bases, with 11 bases left between them. CDR3 in amino acids: CASSLESLGTEAFF. CDR3 sequence (DNA): TGTGCCAGCAGTTTAGAATCATTGGGGACTGAAGCTTTCTTT.

This clonotype occurred a few times. This chain uses TRBV5-5 with TRBJ2-7; tentatively, D is TRBD1 (6 bases). This CDR3 has 16 amino acids. Germline V gene sequence: CDR1 SGHKS, CDR2 YYEKEE (reference sequence). With 2 bases removed from V and 5 bases from J, the gap between germline ends came to 20 bases. The CDR3 DNA reads as TGTGCCAGCAGCTTTTTTCTTGGTGCAGGGGCGAACGAGCAGTACGTC. This codes for CASSFFLGAGANEQYV.

The chain is built from TRBV29-1 and TRBJ2-1, with D maybe TRBD1 (6 bases). In germline, CDR1 is SQVTM, CDR2 ANQGSEA. The CDR3 runs to 16 residues. V gave up 1 base and J gave up 0 bases, with 13 bases separating them. The chain's CDR3 is CSVEAPLGASYNEQFF. The CDR3 DNA reads TGCAGCGTTGAAGCCCCCCTGGGGGCCTCCTACAATGAGCAGTTCTTC.

The rearrangement links TRBV20-1 to TRBJ2-2; D is uncertain. Germline loops: CDR1 DFQATT, CDR2 SNEGSKA (reference sequence). The CDR3 is made up of 12 amino acids. V was clipped by 4 bases and J by 5 bases, with 8 bases between them. The CDR3 reads CSAILETGELFF. In DNA form, the CDR3 reads TGCAGTGCTATCCTAGAGACCGGGGAGCTGTTTTTT.

This clonotype has only a few counts. The CDR3 here is CASSSFSSMNTEAFF. In DNA, the CDR3 is TGTGCCAGCAGCTCGTTCTCAAGTATGAACACTGAAGCTTTCTTT. The chain joins TRBV11-2 to TRBJ1-1; D unclear. This CDR3 is built from 15 residues. Trimming cost V 4 bases and J 0 bases, with 12 bases left between them. The germline V gene has CDR1 SGHAT and CDR2 FQNNGV.

Many counts were recorded for this clonotype. The chain uses TRBV24-1 and TRBJ2-1, with 8 bases matching TRBD1. CDR1 and CDR2 from the germline V gene are KGHDR and SFDVKD. Trimming removed 7 bases from V and 8 bases from J; junction bases left unmatched: 3. The CDR3 contains 12 residues. The CDR3 DNA reads TGTGCCACCAGCCTGACAGGGGATGAGCAGTTCTTC. The encoded protein is CATSLTGDEQFF.

This clonotype came up many times. The V and J genes are TRBV20-1 and TRBJ1-2; D call uncertain. There are 12 residues in the CDR3. CDR1 is DFQATT and CDR2 is SNEGSKA in the germline V gene (reference sequence). Trimming cost V 5 bases and J 2 bases, with 9 bases left between them. CDR3 amino acids: CSAPVGNYGYTF. The CDR3 bases are TGCAGTGCTCCCGTCGGAAACTATGGCTACACCTTC.

This clonotype was picked up a small number of times. This rearrangement joins TRBV21-1 to TRBJ1-3; the D call in the table, TRBD1, was not verified against the DNA. TRBV21-1 is annotated as a pseudogene. This CDR3 is built from 13 residues. CDR3 region: CASSPRAGDTIYF. Here the CDR3 DNA reads TGTGCCAGCAGCCCCCGCGCCGGGGACACCATATATTTT.

This clonotype was detected ten times or more. The genes are TRBV20-1 and TRBJ1-3, with 8 bases lining up with TRBD1. After removal of 2 bases from V and 4 bases from J, the junction contained 1 base not matched to a gene. The CDR3 sequence is 13 residues long. Germline loops: CDR1 DFQATT, CDR2 SNEGSKA (reference sequence). The DNA of the CDR3 is TGCAGTGCTAGACGACAGGGGGGAAACACCATATATTTT. Residues: CSARRQGGNTIYF.

This clonotype came up many times. The V gene is TRBV6-5, the J gene TRBJ2-5; D is unclear. V was clipped by 4 bases and J by 4 bases, with 10 bases between them. The CDR3 spans 13 residues. The germline V gene encodes CDR1 MNHEY and CDR2 SVGAGI. The CDR3 reads CASSSDQLETQYF. CDR3 sequence (DNA): TGTGCCAGCAGTTCAGACCAACTAGAGACCCAGTACTTC.

This clonotype was detected once. The chain recombines TRBV4-3 with TRBJ2-3; 11 bases agree with TRBD2. In germline, CDR1 is LGHNA, CDR2 YSLEER. The J segment lost 2 bases and the V segment lost 5 bases, leaving 6 bases of the junction unmatched. The CDR3 consists of 16 residues. CDR3 nucleotide sequence: TGCGCCAGCAGCTCCCAACTAGCGGGAGCCACAGATACGCAGTATTTT. This gives the protein CASSSQLAGATDTQYF.

This clonotype was seen many times. The rearrangement joins TRBV29-1 to TRBJ2-5; tentative D call: TRBD1 (6 bases). Trimming stripped 8 bases from V and 4 bases from J, with 17 bases between. Germline V gene sequence: CDR1 SQVTM, CDR2 ANQGSEA. The CDR3 length is 13 residues. The CDR3: CSSATGAIETQYF. CDR3 DNA: TGCAGCTCAGCGACAGGAGCTATAGAGACCCAGTACTTC.

This clonotype has more than one count but fewer than ten. The rearrangement joins TRBV5-1 to TRBJ1-4; D may be TRBD1 (6 bases). Looked up from germline, CDR1 is SGHRS and CDR2 is YFSETQ. The V gene lost 1 base and the J gene lost 8 bases, with 21 bases spanning the gap. The CDR3 covers 17 residues. The CDR3 coding sequence is TGCGCCAGCAGCTTGAGCCCCTGGGGGGGCAAGGAAGAAAAACTGTTTTTT. As protein: CASSLSPWGGKEEKLFF.

In its sample, this clonotype was seen many times. V usage is TRBV6-1 and J usage is TRBJ2-3; no reliable D call. This CDR3 comprises 14 residues. Germline V gene sequence: CDR1 MNHNS, CDR2 SASEGT. V was clipped by 7 bases and J by 3 bases, with 14 bases between them. This CDR3 is CASIRGPLTDTQYF. The DNA for the CDR3 is TGTGCCAGCATAAGAGGACCTTTGACAGATACGCAGTATTTT.

This clonotype occurred many times. The chain employs TRBV29-1 and TRBJ2-5; no definite D call. V was shortened by 4 bases and J by 3 bases, with 9 bases between the two germline ends. CDR1 is SQVTM, CDR2 ANQGSEA, per germline. The CDR3 consists of 12 residues. CDR3 coding DNA: TGCAGCGTTGGAGCAGGAAAAGAGACCCAGTACTTC. This codes for CSVGAGKETQYF.

This clonotype was seen at least ten times. Since the CDR3 does not end with the conserved phenylalanine or tryptophan, this likely comes from a read error. The genes are TRBV20-1 and TRBJ1-1; 8 bases align to TRBD1. V lost 5 bases and J lost 1; bases outside the gene matches: 12. This CDR3 contains 16 residues. Germline V lookup: CDR1 DFQATT, CDR2 SNEGSKA (reference sequence). CDR3 amino acids: CSAHSGLRGRNTEAFL. The DNA of the CDR3 is TGCAGTGCTCATTCAGGCCTCAGGGGGCGGAACACTGAAGCTTTCCTT.